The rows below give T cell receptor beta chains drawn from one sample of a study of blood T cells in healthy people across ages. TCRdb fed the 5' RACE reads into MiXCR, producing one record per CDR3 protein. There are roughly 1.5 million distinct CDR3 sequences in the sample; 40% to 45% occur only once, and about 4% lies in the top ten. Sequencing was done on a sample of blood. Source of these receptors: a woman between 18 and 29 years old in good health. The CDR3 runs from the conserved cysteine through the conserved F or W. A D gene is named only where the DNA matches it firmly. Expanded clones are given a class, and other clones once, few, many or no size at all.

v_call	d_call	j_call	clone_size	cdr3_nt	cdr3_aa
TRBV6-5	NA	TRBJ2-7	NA	TGTGCCAGCAGTCGGGGAATCGTCGGGCCCTACGAGCAGTACTTC	CASSRGIVGPYEQYF
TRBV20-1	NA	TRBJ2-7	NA	TGCAGTGCTTTCGCGGAGCCGAGCTCCTACGAGCAGTACTTC	CSAFAEPSSYEQYF
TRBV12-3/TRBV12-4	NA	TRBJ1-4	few	TGTGCCAGCAGTGAGCGGACTGGGCCCCGGGAAAAACTGTTTTTT	CASSERTGPREKLFF
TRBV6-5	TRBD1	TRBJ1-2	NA	TGTGCCAGCAGAACTTCCGGGACAGGGGGTGTATGGTATGGCTACACCTTC	CASRTSGTGGVWYGYTF
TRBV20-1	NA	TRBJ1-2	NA	TGCAGTGCTACTTGGTCAGGGGTTGGCTACACCTTC	CSATWSGVGYTF
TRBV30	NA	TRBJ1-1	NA	TGTGCCGGGAACTACGACGCTGAAGCTTTCTTT	CAGNYDAEAFF
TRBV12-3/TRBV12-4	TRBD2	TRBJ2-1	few	TGTGCCAGCAGTCTCGCGGGAGTGCCCACCTACAATGAGCAGTTCTTC	CASSLAGVPTYNEQFF
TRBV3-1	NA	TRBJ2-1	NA	TGTGCCAGCAGCCAGCGGAGTATCCCGCCCGGTGAGCAGTTCTTC	CASSQRSIPPGEQFF
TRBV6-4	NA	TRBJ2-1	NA	TGTGCCAGCCGCAGCTTGGGCGAGCAGTTCTTC	CASRSLGEQFF
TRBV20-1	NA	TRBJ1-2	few	TGCAGTGCACCAGACGGGTACTATGGCTACACCTTC	CSAPDGYYGYTF
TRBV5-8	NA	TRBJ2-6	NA	TGTGCCAGCAGCCCGGGGACACTAAGCTCTGGGGCCAACGTCCTGACTTTC	CASSPGTLSSGANVLTF
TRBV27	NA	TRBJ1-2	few	TGTGCCAGCAGGGACCGGGACTCCTCAAACTATGGCTACACCTTC	CASRDRDSSNYGYTF
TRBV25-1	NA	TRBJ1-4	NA	TGTGCCAACGACGGGGGTGGAGAAAAACTGTTTTTT	CANDGGGEKLFF
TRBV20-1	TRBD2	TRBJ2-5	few	TGCAGTGCTAGGGGACTAGCGGAACAAGAGACCCAGTACTTC	CSARGLAEQETQYF
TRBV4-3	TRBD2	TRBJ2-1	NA	TGCGCCAGCAGCCAAACTCTTAGCGGGAGCTACAATGAGCAGTTCTTC	CASSQTLSGSYNEQFF
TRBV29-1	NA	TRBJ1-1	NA	TGCAGCGTTGAGGGGCGCCTCGGGAACACTGAAGCTTTCTTT	CSVEGRLGNTEAFF
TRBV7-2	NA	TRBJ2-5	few	TGTGCCAGCAGCTTACCGTCGGTCGATGAGCAGTACTTC	CASSLPSVDEQYF
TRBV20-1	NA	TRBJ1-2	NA	TGCAGTGCTAGCTTGCGTGGGCGGTATGGCTACACCTTC	CSASLRGRYGYTF
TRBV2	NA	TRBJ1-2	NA	TGTGCCAGCAGTGGTCGAGAAACCTCAAACTATGGCTACACCTTC	CASSGRETSNYGYTF
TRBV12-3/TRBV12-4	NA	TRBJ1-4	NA	TGTGCCAGCATTACAGGGAATGAAAAACTGTTTTTT	CASITGNEKLFF
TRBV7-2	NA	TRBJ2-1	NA	TGTGCCAGCAGCACCCTAACACTGAGCTCCTACAATGAGCAGTTCTTC	CASSTLTLSSYNEQFF
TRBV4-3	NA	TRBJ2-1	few	TGCGCCAGCAGCCAAGTAAGGGGAGTCCTTAGTTACAATGAGCAGTTCTTC	CASSQVRGVLSYNEQFF
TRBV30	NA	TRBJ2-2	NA	TGTGCCTGGGCGGGACGCTTGACCGGGGAGCTGTTTTTT	CAWAGRLTGELFF
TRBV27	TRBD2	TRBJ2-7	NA	TGTGCCAGCAGTCCTTATTGGGGGAGGGCCCCCAATGAGCAGTACTTC	CASSPYWGRAPNEQYF
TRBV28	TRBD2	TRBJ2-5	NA	TGTGCCAGCAGTATCCTGACTAGCGGGGGCCAAGAGACCCAGTACTTC	CASSILTSGGQETQYF
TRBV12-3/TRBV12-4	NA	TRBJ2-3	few	TGTGCCAGCAGTTTAGTCCAGGGGATACACACAGATACGCAGTATTTT	CASSLVQGIHTDTQYF
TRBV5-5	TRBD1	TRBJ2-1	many	TGTGCCAGCAGCTTGAAATCCGGGACAGCCTCCTACAATGAGCAGTTCTTC	CASSLKSGTASYNEQFF
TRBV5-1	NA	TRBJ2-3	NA	TGCGCCAGCAGCCCGGACGGTCTTCGGGCTACGCAGTATTTT	CASSPDGLRATQYF
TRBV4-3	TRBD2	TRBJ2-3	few	TGCGCCAGCAGCCAGGTCGGGACTAGCCGGGATACGCAGTATTTT	CASSQVGTSRDTQYF
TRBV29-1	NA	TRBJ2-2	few	TGCAGCGGACAATTCACCGGGGAGCTGTTTTTT	CSGQFTGELFF
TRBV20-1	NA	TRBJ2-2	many	TGCAGTGCTAATTGGGGACAAGACACCGGGGAGCTGTTTTTT	CSANWGQDTGELFF
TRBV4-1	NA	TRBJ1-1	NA	TGCGCCAGCAGCCAAGATCACTGGAACACTGAAGCTTTCTTT	CASSQDHWNTEAFF
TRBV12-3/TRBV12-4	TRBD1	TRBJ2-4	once	TGTGCCAGCAGTCACATTTGGACAGGGGCCGTTTCTAAAAACATTCAGTACTTC	CASSHIWTGAVSKNIQYF
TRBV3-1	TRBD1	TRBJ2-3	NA	TGTGCCAGCAGCCAAACGCGACAGGGTGCAGATACGCAGTATTTT	CASSQTRQGADTQYF
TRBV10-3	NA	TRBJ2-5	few	TGTGCCATCAGTGAGCTAGCTGGAGAGACCCAGTACTTC	CAISELAGETQYF
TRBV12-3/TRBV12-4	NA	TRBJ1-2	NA	TGTGCCAGCAATGGGTGGCAGGGCTATGGCTACACCTTC	CASNGWQGYGYTF